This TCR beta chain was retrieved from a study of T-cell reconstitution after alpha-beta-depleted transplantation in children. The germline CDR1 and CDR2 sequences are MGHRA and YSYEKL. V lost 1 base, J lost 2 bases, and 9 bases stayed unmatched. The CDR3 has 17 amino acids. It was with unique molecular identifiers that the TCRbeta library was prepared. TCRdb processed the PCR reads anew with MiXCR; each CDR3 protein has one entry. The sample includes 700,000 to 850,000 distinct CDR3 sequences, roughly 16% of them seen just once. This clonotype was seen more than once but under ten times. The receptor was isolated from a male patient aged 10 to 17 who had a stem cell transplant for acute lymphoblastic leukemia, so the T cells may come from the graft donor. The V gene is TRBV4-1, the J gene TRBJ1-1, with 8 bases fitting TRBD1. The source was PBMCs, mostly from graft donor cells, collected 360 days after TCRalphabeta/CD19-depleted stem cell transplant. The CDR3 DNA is TGCGCCAGCAGCCAAGTGGGTCCAGGGGGCTTCAACACTGAAGCTTTCTTT. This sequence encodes CASSQVGPGGFNTEAFF.